This TCR beta chain is from a study of neurological immune-mediated disorders. Study findings and constraints: When repertoires were grouped phylogenetically, those of 18 of 34 multiple sclerosis patients fell into one related-CDR3 cluster, a possible signature. Falling below healthy controls, multiple sclerosis showed the least TCR clonal expansion, while HTLV-1-associated myelopathy showed the most. The absence of any CDR3 amino acid sequence shared by expanded clones across subjects suggests that repertoires were private in all groups.

This clonotype was counted at least ten times. Its antigen is undetermined. With 6 bases removed from V and 2 bases from J, the gap between germline ends came to 13 bases. This CDR3 spans 14 amino acids. A 10-nucleotide random UMI tagged transcripts in template-switch 5'RACE cDNA synthesis. Each CDR3 protein gets one entry after TCRdb re-called the 5' RACE reads with MiXCR. The profile shows about 33,000 distinct CDR3 sequences, around 1.5% of them singletons. The rearrangement uses TRBV12-3 or TRBV12-4 and TRBJ1-1; no reliable D call. Source material: PBMCs. The clonotype was recovered from a woman aged 30 to 39 with multiple sclerosis. The CDR3 loop is CASRRAAPNTEAFF. The CDR3 DNA reads as TGTGCCAGCAGAAGAGCCGCGCCAAACACTGAAGCTTTCTTT.